This T cell receptor (beta chain) derives from a study of metastatic and nonmetastatic thyroid tumors (dated by TCRdb to 2018 to 2021). Notes on the research overall: Repertoires were compared across peripheral blood and tumor or nodule tissue samples from malignant and benign thyroid patients. Summary of the overall study and its limitations: In both blood and tumor samples, TCR beta diversity was reported to be significantly higher in malignant tumors than in benign nodules.

About this clone: What antigen it recognizes has not been identified. No qualities accompany the bases; no much larger clone lies one base away.

CDR1 LNHNV and CDR2 YYDKDF were looked up in the germline V gene (reference sequence). The V and J ends are trimmed by 4 bases and 3 bases, leaving 16 bases between them. Inclusive of the bounding cysteine and phenylalanine, the CDR3 is 15 residues long. The read is trimmed to its CDR3 DNA, 45 bases read in frame from base 1. No patient had received any treatment before thyroid surgery. The study retrospectively analysed patient clinical samples collected from about 2012 to 2018 using T-cell receptor beta sequencing. The library was produced with PCR. The sequencer was an Illumina HiSeq 4000. The TCR beta-chain CDR3 region of each patient was profiled by high-throughput sequencing. From the authors' description of their analysis: Drawing on CDR3 differences between clinicopathological groups, the researchers built a classifier meant to tell apart patients with distant-metastatic papillary thyroid cancer. Repertoire diversity was assessed with the Shannon index, and tumor-blood repertoire similarity with the Morisita-Horn index. TCRdb handled the public reads itself, with Q25 trimming in fastp and clone calling in MiXCR, and kept productive beta chains. The V and J calls, along with clone size, are taken from TCRdb and not from the paper's own processing. For this sample there are around 28,000 clones; 10% to 15% appear just once. Of the sample, roughly 5% is held by the ten largest clones.

The sequence links TRBV15 to TRBJ2-7; no confident D gene assignment can be made. Sequencing used blood. This clonotype originated in a female donor with papillary thyroid cancer or a benign thyroid nodule (not recorded which). Some clones in this sample may be carry-over from other donors' samples. CDR3 region: CATSMPGTVIYEQYF. The nucleotides read TGTGCCACCAGCATGCCCGGTACAGTTATCTACGAGCAGTACTTC.